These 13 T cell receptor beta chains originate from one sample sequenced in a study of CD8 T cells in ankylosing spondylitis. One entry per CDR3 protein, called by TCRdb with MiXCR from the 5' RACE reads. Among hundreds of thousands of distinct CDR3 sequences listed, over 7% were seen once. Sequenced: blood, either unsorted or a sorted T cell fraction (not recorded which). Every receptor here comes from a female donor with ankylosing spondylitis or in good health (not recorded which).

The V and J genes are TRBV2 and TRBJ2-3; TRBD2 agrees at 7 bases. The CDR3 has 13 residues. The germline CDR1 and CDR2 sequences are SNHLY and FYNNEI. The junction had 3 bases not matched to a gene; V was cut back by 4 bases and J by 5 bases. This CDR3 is CASSGLAGDTQYF. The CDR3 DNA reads TGTGCCAGCAGTGGGTTAGCGGGAGATACGCAGTATTTT. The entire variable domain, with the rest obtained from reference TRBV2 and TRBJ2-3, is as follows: EPEVTQTPSHQVTQMGQEVILRCVPISNHLYFYWYRQILGQKVEFLVSFYNNEISEKSEIFDDQFSVERPDGSNFTLKIRSTKLEDSAMYFCASSGLAGDTQYFGPGTRLTVL.

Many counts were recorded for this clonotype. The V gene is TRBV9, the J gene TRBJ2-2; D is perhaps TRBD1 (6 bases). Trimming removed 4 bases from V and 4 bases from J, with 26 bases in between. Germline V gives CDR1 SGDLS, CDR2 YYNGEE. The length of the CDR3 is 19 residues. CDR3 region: CASSPRDTWMTLGTGELFF. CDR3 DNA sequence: TGTGCCAGCAGCCCGAGGGACACCTGGATGACTCTTGGCACCGGGGAGCTGTTTTTT.

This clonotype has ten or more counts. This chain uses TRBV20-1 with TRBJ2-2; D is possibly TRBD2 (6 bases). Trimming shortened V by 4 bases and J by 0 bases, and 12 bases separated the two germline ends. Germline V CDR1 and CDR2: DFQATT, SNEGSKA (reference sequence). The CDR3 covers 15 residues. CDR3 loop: CSATRAGSNTGELFF. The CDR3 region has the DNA TGCAGTGCTACCCGCGCGGGATCGAACACCGGGGAGCTGTTTTTT.

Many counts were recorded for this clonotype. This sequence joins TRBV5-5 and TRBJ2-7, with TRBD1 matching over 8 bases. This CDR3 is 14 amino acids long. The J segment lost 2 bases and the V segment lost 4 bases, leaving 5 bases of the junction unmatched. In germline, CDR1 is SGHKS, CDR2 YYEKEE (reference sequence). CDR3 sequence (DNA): TGTGCCAGCAGCATCGGACAGGGACCCTACGAGCAGTACTTC. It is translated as CASSIGQGPYEQYF.

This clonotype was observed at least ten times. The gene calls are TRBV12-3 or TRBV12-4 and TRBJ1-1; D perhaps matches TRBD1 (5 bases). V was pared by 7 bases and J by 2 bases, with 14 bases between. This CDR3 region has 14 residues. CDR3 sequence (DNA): TGTGCCAGCATTCGGGGCAGAGAAAACACTGAAGCTTTCTTT. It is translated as CASIRGRENTEAFF.

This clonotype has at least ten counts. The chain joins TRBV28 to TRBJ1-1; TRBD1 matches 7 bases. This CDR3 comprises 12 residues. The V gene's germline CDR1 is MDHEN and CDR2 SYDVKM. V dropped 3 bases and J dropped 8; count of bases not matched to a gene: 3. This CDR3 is CASSFDREEAFF. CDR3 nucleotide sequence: TGTGCCAGCAGTTTTGACAGGGAGGAAGCTTTCTTT.

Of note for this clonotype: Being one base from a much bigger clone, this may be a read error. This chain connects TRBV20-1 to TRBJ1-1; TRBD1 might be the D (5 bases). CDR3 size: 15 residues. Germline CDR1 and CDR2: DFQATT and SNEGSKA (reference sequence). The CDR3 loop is CCARGGEQVNTEAFF. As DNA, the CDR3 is TGCTGTGCTAGAGGCGGGGAACAGGTGAACACTGAAGCTTTCTTT.

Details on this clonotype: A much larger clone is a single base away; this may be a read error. In DNA, the CDR3 is TGTGCCAGCAGCCATTTGGGGACAAAACAAGCGACCCAGTACTTC. It specifies CASSHLGTKQATQYF. The genes are TRBV3-1 and TRBJ2-5, with D possibly being TRBD1 (6 bases). From germline, CDR1 is LGHDT and CDR2 YNNKEL (reference sequence). This CDR3 has 15 amino acids.

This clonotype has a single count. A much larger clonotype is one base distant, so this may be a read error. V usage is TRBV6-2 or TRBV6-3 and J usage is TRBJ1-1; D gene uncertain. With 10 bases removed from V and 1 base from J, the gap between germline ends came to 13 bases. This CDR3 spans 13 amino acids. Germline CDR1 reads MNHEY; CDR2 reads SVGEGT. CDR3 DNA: TGTGCCAACAGACTCTCAGAGAACACTGAAGCTTTCTTT. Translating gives CANRLSENTEAFF.

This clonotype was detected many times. The CDR3 DNA follows: TGTGCCAGCAGCGTAGCCCCGACAGGGACCGGCGGGGAGCTGTTTTTT. Translating gives CASSVAPTGTGGELFF. The genes are TRBV9 and TRBJ2-2; 7 bases fit TRBD1. The CDR3 is made up of 16 amino acids. The V segment lost 0 bases and the J segment 7 bases; nucleotides outside the gene matches: 9. CDR1 and CDR2 (germline): SGDLS, YYNGEE.

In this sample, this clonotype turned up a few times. The chain's CDR3 is CASSPPNGGYEQYF. CDR3 nucleotides: TGTGCCAGCAGCCCTCCTAATGGGGGCTACGAGCAGTACTTC. The chain couples TRBV7-2 to TRBJ2-7; the D call may be TRBD1 or TRBD2 (5 bases each). The CDR3 contains 14 residues. Germline CDR1 is SGHTA and CDR2 is FQGNSA. Trimming removed 5 bases from V and 3 bases from J, with 14 bases in between.

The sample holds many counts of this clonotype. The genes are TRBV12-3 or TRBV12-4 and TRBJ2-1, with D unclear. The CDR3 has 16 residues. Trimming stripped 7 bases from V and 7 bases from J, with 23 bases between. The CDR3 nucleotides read TGTGCCAGCACGCCGCAACTCAGTGGTCGAAGGAATGAGCAGTTCTTC. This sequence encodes CASTPQLSGRRNEQFF.

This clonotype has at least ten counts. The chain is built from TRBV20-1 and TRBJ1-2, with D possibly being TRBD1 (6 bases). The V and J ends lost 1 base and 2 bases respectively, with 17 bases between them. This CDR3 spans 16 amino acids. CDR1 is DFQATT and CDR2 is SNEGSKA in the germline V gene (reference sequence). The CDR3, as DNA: TGCAGTGCTAGAGGCACCGGGACACAACTAAACTATGGCTACACCTTC. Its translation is CSARGTGTQLNYGYTF.